This T cell receptor beta chain was found in a study of blood T cell repertoires in COVID-19 (dated by TCRdb to the early 2020s). Context from the whole study: Collaborator samples came from the United States, Italy and Spain and covered acute and convalescent phases of COVID-19. Where available, HLA class I and class II types were taken from metadata supplied by the sample provider and were not determined by assay-based typing. A de-identified subject ID, COVID-19 status, age in years and sex were almost always included in the sample metadata. Samples came from the ongoing ImmuneRACE study (first 160 participants) plus 1,254 subjects from 6 global collaborators. A freely available public database, intended as a resource for researchers studying the immune response to SARS-CoV-2, is where the repertoires were released. The material from the prospective study consisted of cDNA or gDNA derived from T cells, B-cell-depleted T cells, or PBMCs. Subjects who had been exposed to COVID-19, were actively infected with it, or had recovered from it provided the deeply sampled blood TCRbeta repertoires that made up the dataset.

Points on this clone: This clone's antigen is unknown. Per-base quality was not reported, and no clone a single base away is much larger than it.

One collaborating source in Seattle enrolled patients while the patients were actively infected and followed the patients over time throughout the course of disease. The collaborating institutions used their own protocols to collect whole blood in K2EDTA tubes. For TCRbeta analysis, collaborators shipped samples in one of three forms: frozen whole blood, isolated PBMCs, or DNA extracted from either of those sample types. TCRbeta CDR3 regions were amplified from genomic DNA using the immunoSEQ Assay, a bias-controlled multiplex PCR. The paper's processing steps were these. The number of nucleated cells in each sample was estimated by amplification of reference gene primers within the assay. To quantify the absolute abundance of each unique TCRbeta CDR3 rearrangement, sequence reads were collapsed and filtered. Productive Simpson clonality was computed per sample as the square root of Simpson's diversity index over productive rearrangements. As stored in TCRdb, this immuneACCESS dataset retains in-frame rearrangements with V and J assigned. A fraction of the clones does not appear; measured against another copy, unresolved V genes explain less than half of the discrepancy, and the remainder lacks a known reason. Clone size and V and J calls were adopted from that table, with D and trimming inferred from the DNA. The sample yields roughly 150,000 clones; 84% were counted once. In total, the top ten clones hold roughly 2.7% of the sample.

Based on the germline V gene (reference sequence), the CDR1 and CDR2 sequences are LNHDA and SQIVND. From V the trimming removes 5 bases and from J it removes 5 bases, while the gene matches leave 12 bases of the junction unaccounted for. From the cysteine through the phenylalanine, the CDR3 covers 16 amino acids. The entry retains the CDR3 DNA only, 48 bases that are in frame from base 1. The study at large found these results: The quantity of clinical and demographic metadata differed by source and by participant and was supplied without curation.

The sample comprised peripheral blood. Here the chain combines TRBV19 and TRBJ1-2; 9 bases in the middle match TRBD1. This receptor was identified in a woman of 80 years or more with COVID-19, enrolled during active disease. The nucleotide sequence reads as follows: TGTGCCAGTAGTGCCTACACCGGGACAGGGCCGTATGGCTACACCTTC. The resulting protein is CASSAYTGTGPYGYTF.